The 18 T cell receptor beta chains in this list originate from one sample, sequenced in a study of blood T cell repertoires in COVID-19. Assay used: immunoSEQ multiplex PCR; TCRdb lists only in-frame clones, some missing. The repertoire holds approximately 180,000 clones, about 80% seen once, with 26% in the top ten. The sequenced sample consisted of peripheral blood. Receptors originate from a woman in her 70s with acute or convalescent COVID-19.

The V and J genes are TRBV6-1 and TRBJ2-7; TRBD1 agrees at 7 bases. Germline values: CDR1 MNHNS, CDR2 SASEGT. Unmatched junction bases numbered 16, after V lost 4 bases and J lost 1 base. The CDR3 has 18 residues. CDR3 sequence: CASSALRRPGQHSYEQYF. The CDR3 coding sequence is TGTGCCAGCAGTGCCCTAAGAAGACCGGGACAGCATTCCTACGAGCAGTACTTC.

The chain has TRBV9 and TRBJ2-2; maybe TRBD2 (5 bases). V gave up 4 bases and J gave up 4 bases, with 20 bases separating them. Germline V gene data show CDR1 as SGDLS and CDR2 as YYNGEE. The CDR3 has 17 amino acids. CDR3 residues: CASSPNIEGVGTGELFF. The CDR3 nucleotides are TGTGCCAGCAGCCCGAACATTGAGGGAGTGGGCACCGGGGAGCTGTTTTTT.

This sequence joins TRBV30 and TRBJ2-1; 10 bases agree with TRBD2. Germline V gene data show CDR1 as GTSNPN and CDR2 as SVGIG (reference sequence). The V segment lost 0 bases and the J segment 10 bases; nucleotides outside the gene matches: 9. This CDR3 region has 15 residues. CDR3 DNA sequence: TGTGCCTGGAGTGTACAGAGCGGGAGGGCCGGGGAGCAGTTCTTC. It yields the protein CAWSVQSGRAGEQFF.

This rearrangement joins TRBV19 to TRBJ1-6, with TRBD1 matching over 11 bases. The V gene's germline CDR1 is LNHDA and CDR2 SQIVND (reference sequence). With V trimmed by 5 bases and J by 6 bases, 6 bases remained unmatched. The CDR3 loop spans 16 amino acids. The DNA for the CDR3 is TGTGCCAGTAGTGTCCCCGGGACAGGGGGTAATTCACCCCTCCACTTT. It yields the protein CASSVPGTGGNSPLHF.

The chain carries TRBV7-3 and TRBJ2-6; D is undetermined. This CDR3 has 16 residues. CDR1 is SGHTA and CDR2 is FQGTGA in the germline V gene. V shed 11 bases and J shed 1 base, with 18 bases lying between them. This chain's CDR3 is CAPSRFLPSGANVLTF. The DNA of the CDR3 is TGTGCCCCTAGTCGCTTTCTACCTTCTGGGGCCAACGTCCTGACTTTC. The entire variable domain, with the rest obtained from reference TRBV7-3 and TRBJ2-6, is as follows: GAGVSQTPSNKVTEKGKYVELRCDPISGHTALYWYRQSLGQGPEFLIYFQGTGAADDSGLPNDRFFAVRPEGSVSTLKIQRTERGDSAVYLCAPSRFLPSGANVLTFGAGSRLTVL.

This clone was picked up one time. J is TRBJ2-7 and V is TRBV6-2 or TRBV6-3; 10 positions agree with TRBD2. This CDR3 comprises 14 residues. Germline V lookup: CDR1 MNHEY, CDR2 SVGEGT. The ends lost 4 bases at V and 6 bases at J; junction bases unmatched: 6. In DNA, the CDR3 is TGTGCCAGCAGTTTGGGGCTAGCGGGAGCCGAGCAGTACTTC. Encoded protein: CASSLGLAGAEQYF.

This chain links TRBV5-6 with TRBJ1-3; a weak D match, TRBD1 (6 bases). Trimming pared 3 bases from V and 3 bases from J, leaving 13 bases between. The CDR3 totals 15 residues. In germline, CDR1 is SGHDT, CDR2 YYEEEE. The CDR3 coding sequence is TGTGCCAGCAGCTCCCCCGGGGGGCTTGGAAACACCATATATTTT. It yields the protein CASSSPGGLGNTIYF.

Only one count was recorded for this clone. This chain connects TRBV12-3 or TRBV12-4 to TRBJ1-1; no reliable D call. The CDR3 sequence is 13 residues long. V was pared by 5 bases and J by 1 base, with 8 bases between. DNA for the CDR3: TGTGCCAGCAGTCACACAAGGAACACTGAAGCTTTCTTT. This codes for CASSHTRNTEAFF.

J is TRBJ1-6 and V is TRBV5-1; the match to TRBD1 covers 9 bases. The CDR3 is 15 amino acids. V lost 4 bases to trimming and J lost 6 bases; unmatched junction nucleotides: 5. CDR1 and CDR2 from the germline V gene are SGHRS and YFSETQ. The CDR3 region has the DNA TGCGCCAGCAGCCAACGGACAGGGGCTAATTCACCCCTCCACTTT. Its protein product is CASSQRTGANSPLHF.

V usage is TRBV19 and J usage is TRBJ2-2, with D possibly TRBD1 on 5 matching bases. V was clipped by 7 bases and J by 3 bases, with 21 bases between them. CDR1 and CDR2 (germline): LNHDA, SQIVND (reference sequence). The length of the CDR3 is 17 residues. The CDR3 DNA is TGTGCCAGTACCGATCCGCGACAGAACAAGGACACCGGGGAGCTGTTTTTT. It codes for CASTDPRQNKDTGELFF.

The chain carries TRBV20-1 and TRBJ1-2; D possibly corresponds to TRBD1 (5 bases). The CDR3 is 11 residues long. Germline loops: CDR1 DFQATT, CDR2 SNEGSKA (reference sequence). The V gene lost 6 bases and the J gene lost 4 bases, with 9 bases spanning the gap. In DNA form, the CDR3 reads TGCAGTGCGATTAGGGGCTATGGCTACACCTTC. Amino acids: CSAIRGYGYTF.

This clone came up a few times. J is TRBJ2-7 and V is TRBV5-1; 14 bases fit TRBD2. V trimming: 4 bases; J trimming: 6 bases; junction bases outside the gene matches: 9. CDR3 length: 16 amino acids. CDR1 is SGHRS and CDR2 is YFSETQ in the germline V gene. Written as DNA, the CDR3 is TGCGCCAGCAGCATGACTAGCGGGAGGGGGTTTAGCGAGCAGTACTTC. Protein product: CASSMTSGRGFSEQYF.

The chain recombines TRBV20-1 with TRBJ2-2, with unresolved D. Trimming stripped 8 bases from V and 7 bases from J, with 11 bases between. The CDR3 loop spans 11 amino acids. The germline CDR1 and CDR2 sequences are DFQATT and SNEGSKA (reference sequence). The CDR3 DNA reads TGCAGTTCCCCCAGAAACGGGGAGCTGTTTTTT. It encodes CSSPRNGELFF.

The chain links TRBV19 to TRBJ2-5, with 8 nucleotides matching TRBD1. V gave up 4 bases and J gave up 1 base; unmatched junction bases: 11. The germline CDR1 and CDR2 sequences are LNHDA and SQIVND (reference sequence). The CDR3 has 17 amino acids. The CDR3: CASSKALGGTGQETQYF. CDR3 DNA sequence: TGTGCCAGTAGTAAGGCCCTGGGCGGGACAGGCCAAGAGACCCAGTACTTC. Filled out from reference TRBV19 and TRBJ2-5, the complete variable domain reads DGGITQSPKYLFRKEGQNVTLSCEQNLNHDAMYWYRQDPGQGLRLIYYSQIVNDFQKGDIAEGYSVSREKKESFPLTVTSAQKNPTAFYLCASSKALGGTGQETQYFGPGTRLLVL.

CDR3 sequence (DNA): TGTGCCAGCAGCGCCCTCCCCAGATCCTATGAGCAGTTCTTC. This gives the protein CASSALPRSYEQFF. This chain uses TRBV9 with TRBJ2-1; the D is unclear. The ends were cut back, 3 bases at V and 8 bases at J, with 15 bases in the middle. CDR1 and CDR2 from the germline V gene are SGDLS and YYNGEE. The CDR3 totals 14 residues.

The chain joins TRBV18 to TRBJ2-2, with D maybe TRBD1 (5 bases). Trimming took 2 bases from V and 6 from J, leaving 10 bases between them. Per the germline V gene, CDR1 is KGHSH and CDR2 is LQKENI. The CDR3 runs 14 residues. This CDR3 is CASSPRDSAGELFF. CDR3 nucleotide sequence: TGTGCCAGCTCACCAAGAGACAGTGCCGGGGAGCTGTTTTTT.

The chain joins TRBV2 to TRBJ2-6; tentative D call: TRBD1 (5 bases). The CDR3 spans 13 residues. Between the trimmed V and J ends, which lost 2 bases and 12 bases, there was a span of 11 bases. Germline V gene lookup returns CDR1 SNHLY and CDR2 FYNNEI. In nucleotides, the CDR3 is TGTGCCAGCAGTGAAAATACAGGCCCCGTCCTGACTTTC. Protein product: CASSENTGPVLTF. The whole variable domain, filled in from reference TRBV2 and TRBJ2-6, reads EPEVTQTPSHQVTQMGQEVILRCVPISNHLYFYWYRQILGQKVEFLVSFYNNEISEKSEIFDDQFSVERPDGSNFTLKIRSTKLEDSAMYFCASSENTGPVLTFGAGSRLTVL.

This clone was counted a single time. The DNA of the CDR3 is TGCAGTGCATACAGGAACACTGAAGCTTTCTTT. It codes for CSAYRNTEAFF. This chain joins TRBV20-1 and TRBJ1-1; D is unclear. CDR3 length equals 11 residues. Trimming left V 6 bases short and J 1 base short, with 6 bases between. Germline CDR1 and CDR2: DFQATT and SNEGSKA (reference sequence).